Each of the 13 T cell receptor beta chains below was sequenced from the same sample in a study of shared clonotypes between healthy human individuals. Produced via immunoSEQ multiplex PCR; TCRdb's table is partial and in-frame only. The sample yields 1,100,000 or so clones, roughly 74% seen once. The sample consisted of memory CD4+ T cells from PBMCs. Subset given: CD45RA-negative fraction. These receptors were collected from a man between 18 and 29 years old in good health. Some clones in this sample may be carry-over from other donors' samples.

V is TRBV2 and J is TRBJ1-3, with a weak D call TRBD1 (6 bases). Germline V CDR1 and CDR2: SNHLY, FYNNEI. V was cut by 5 bases and J by 9 bases, with 20 bases left in between. The CDR3 runs 15 residues. For the CDR3, the DNA is TGTGCCAGCAGTCCCCGACAGGCCGTACAGGCCACCATATATTTT. Translated: CASSPRQAVQATIYF.

This clone has just one count. The V and J genes are TRBV28 and TRBJ1-3, with D possibly matching TRBD1 (5 bases). Germline CDR1 reads MDHEN; CDR2 reads SYDVKM. The CDR3 spans 15 residues. Deletions cut 2 bases from V and 4 bases from J, with 12 bases between. The CDR3 loop is CASSLGALGGNTIYF. The CDR3, as DNA: TGTGCCAGCAGTTTAGGGGCCCTCGGGGGAAACACCATATATTTT.

This rearrangement joins TRBV9 to TRBJ2-7; TRBD2 aligns across 15 bases. J lost 4 bases, V lost 1 base, and 24 bases had no gene match. Germline CDR1 is SGDLS and CDR2 is YYNGEE. The CDR3 has 23 amino acids. CDR3 bases: TGTGCCAGCAGCGTAAGACTCCCCCCCGGGGACGGGACTAGCGGGAGGTTCTTTTACGAGCAGTACTTC. Its translation: CASSVRLPPGDGTSGRFFYEQYF.

The chain couples TRBV11-2 to TRBJ2-1, with 7 nucleotides matching TRBD2. Germline CDR1 is SGHAT and CDR2 is FQNNGV. The CDR3 has 16 residues. Trimming at V came to 1 base and at J to 1 base, leaving 4 bases not matched to a gene. The CDR3 region has the DNA TGTGCCAGCAGCTTAGTTCGGGGAGGGTCCTACAATGAGCAGTTCTTC. Translation: CASSLVRGGSYNEQFF.

This rearrangement joins TRBV5-1 to TRBJ2-5; possible D gene TRBD2, 5 bases. Germline V gene lookup returns CDR1 SGHRS and CDR2 YFSETQ. V gave up 3 bases and J gave up 2 bases, with 14 bases separating them. The CDR3 runs 15 residues. DNA for the CDR3: TGCGCCAGCAGCTCACTAGGAGCGGAGCAAGAGACCCAGTACTTC. Its protein product is CASSSLGAEQETQYF.

This chain connects TRBV20-1 to TRBJ2-1; D call uncertain. With 3 bases removed from V and 10 bases from J, the gap between germline ends came to 4 bases. Germline V gives CDR1 DFQATT, CDR2 SNEGSKA (reference sequence). This CDR3 comprises 9 residues. This chain's CDR3 is CSASIEQFF. The CDR3 DNA sequence: TGCAGTGCTAGTATCGAGCAGTTCTTC.

The CDR3 sequence: CATSSPSGADTQYF. The CDR3 DNA reads TGTGCCACCAGCAGCCCTAGCGGGGCAGATACGCAGTATTTT. The chain carries TRBV15 and TRBJ2-3, with TRBD2 matching over 9 bases. This CDR3 has 14 residues. Germline CDR1 and CDR2: LNHNV and YYDKDF (reference sequence). Germline trimming cut 3 bases from V and 4 bases from J; bases unmatched to any gene: 2.

V and J are TRBV7-8 and TRBJ2-7; the D is unclear. The V end was cut by 2 bases, the J end by 0 bases, with 5 bases between. CDR1 is SGHVS and CDR2 is FQNEAQ in the germline V gene. The CDR3 is 13 residues long. The chain's CDR3 is CASSLSNSYEQYF. In DNA, the CDR3 is TGTGCCAGCAGCTTATCCAACTCCTACGAGCAGTACTTC.

V usage is TRBV7-2 and J usage is TRBJ2-7; D is perhaps TRBD1 or TRBD2 (6 bases each). The V end was cut by 7 bases, the J end by 7 bases, with 14 bases between. Looked up from germline, CDR1 is SGHTA and CDR2 is FQGNSA. The CDR3 has 12 amino acids. The CDR3 DNA reads as TGTGCCAGCACCTCACTAGGGGGGGAGCAGTACTTC. This translates into CASTSLGGEQYF.

This clone was picked up a small number of times. The V call is TRBV7-2, the J call TRBJ1-3; 8 nucleotides match TRBD1. Per germline, CDR1 SGHTA and CDR2 FQGNSA. There are 16 residues in the CDR3. The V and J ends lost 5 bases and 4 bases, in that order; junction bases with no gene match: 10. The CDR3, as DNA: TGTGCCAGCAGCCCTCAGGGGGCTGTCTGGGGAAACACCATATATTTT. It is translated as CASSPQGAVWGNTIYF.

This chain links TRBV7-3 with TRBJ2-3; 7 nucleotides align to TRBD1. The CDR3 is 14 amino acids. Germline V CDR1 and CDR2: SGHTA, FQGTGA. J lost 2 bases, V lost 5 bases, and 4 bases had no gene match. CDR3: CASSLGQNTDTQYF. The CDR3 DNA sequence: TGTGCCAGCAGCCTGGGACAGAACACAGATACGCAGTATTTT.

This chain links TRBV4-2 with TRBJ1-2; no reliable D call. The germline V gene encodes CDR1 LGHNA and CDR2 YNFKEQ. Trimming pared 0 bases from V and 10 bases from J, leaving 15 bases between. There are 14 residues in the CDR3. CDR3 in amino acids: CASSQDMRAFAYTF. CDR3 DNA sequence: TGTGCCAGCAGCCAAGATATGAGGGCTTTTGCCTACACCTTC.

The CDR3: CASSLQGALSNQPQHF. CDR3 DNA: TGTGCCAGCAGCCTACAGGGGGCGTTGAGCAATCAGCCCCAGCATTTT. V is TRBV7-2 and J is TRBJ1-5; 9 bases align to TRBD1. From germline, CDR1 is SGHTA and CDR2 FQGNSA. V lost 5 bases, J lost 1 base, and 6 bases stayed unmatched. This CDR3 region has 16 residues. Filled out from reference TRBV7-2 and TRBJ1-5, the complete variable domain reads GAGVSQSPSNKVTEKGKDVELRCDPISGHTALYWYRQSLGQGLEFLIYFQGNSAPDKSGLPSDRFSAERTGGSVSTLTIQRTQQEDSAVYLCASSLQGALSNQPQHFGDGTRLSIL.